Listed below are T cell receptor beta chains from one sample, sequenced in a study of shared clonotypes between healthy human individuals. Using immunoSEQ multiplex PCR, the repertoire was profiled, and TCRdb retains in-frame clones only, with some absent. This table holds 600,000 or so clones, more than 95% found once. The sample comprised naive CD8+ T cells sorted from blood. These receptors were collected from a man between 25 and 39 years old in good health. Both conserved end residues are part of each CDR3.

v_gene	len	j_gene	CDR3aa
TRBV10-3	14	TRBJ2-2	CAISGGNSAGELFF
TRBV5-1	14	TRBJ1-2	CASTSGGLFDGYTF
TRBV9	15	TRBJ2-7	CASSASGTGTYEQYF
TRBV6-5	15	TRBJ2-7	CASKTGTSGTYEQYF
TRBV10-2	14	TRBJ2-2	CATEQGSNTGELFF
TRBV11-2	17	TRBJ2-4	CASSLNSLGTEKNIQYF
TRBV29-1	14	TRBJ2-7	CSVFEAMSSYEQYF
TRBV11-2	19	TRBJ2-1	CASSKIRQQQGDITGEQFF
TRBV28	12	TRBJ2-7	CASSSSEYEQYF
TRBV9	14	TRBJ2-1	CASSSGGPYNEQFF